At least ten counts were recorded for the clone carrying this TCR beta chain. The antigen remains unidentified. MiXCR was run by TCRdb on the PCR reads, yielding one entry per CDR3 protein. The profile shows fewer than 30,000 distinct CDR3 sequences, 17% of them singletons. These data come from a study of molecular identifiers for immune sequencing clone quantification. The wider study: Sequencing covered four of five parts into which replicate RNA from about 20,000 or 100,000 naive CD8 cells was split.

General observations from the study: A single cell's spiked Jurkat TCR RNA was reportedly detectable among about a million naive cells.

Sorting captured naive CD8 T cells as CD8+CD4-CCR7+CD45RA+. The sequenced sample consisted of naive CD8+ T cells from blood, with Jurkat cell RNA spiked in. Sample subset: FACS-sorted CD8+CD4-CCR7+CD45RA+ naive T cells. This sequence was found in a human donor in good health. Some libraries in this study had Jurkat cell RNA spiked in.

The CDR3 bases are TGCGCCAGCAGCCTGAGACAGGGTCAATCCTACGAGCAGTACTTC. Translated, it gives CASSLRQGQSYEQYF. This chain uses TRBV5-1 with TRBJ2-7; 7 bases are shared with TRBD1. After removal of 4 bases from V and 1 base from J, the junction contained 8 bases not matched to a gene. CDR3 length: 15 residues. Germline CDR1 and CDR2: SGHRS and YFSETQ.